Listed below are T cell receptor beta chains from one sample, sequenced in a study of blood T cell repertoires in COVID-19. The data were produced by immunoSEQ multiplex PCR, yet TCRdb's version contains in-frame clones alone and is incomplete. The sample lists approximately 170,000 clones; roughly nine tenths were seen once. The sequencing input was peripheral blood. These receptor sequences come from a woman aged 70 to 79 with acute or convalescent COVID-19. The CDR3 runs from the conserved cysteine through the conserved F or W. A D gene is named only where the DNA matches it firmly. Clone size is given for some rows only: seen once, a few or many times, or a class if the clone is expanded.

v_call	j_call	clone_size	d_call	cdr3_aa	cdr3_nt
TRBV30	TRBJ2-1	.	.	CAWKTEISYNEQFF	TGTGCCTGGAAAACAGAGATCTCCTACAATGAGCAGTTCTTC
TRBV7-6	TRBJ2-5	.	TRBD2	CASSFQTGLALETQYF	TGTGCCAGCAGCTTTCAAACGGGACTAGCCTTGGAGACCCAGTACTTC
TRBV11-2	TRBJ1-1	.	.	CASSSRVGDTEAFF	TGTGCCAGCAGCTCGAGGGTCGGGGACACTGAAGCTTTCTTT
TRBV7-9	TRBJ2-1	.	TRBD2	CASSLRGLAGGGEQFF	TGTGCCAGCAGCTTACGGGGACTAGCGGGAGGAGGTGAGCAGTTCTTC
TRBV27	TRBJ2-7	.	.	CASSFTVSYEQYF	TGTGCCAGCAGTTTTACAGTCTCCTACGAGCAGTACTTC
TRBV5-1	TRBJ1-1	.	.	CASSTLGANTEAFF	TGCGCCAGCAGCACCTTAGGGGCGAACACTGAAGCTTTCTTT
TRBV11-2	TRBJ1-6	.	.	CASSRQLSGNSPLHF	TGTGCCAGCAGCCGACAGCTTTCTGGTAATTCACCCCTCCACTTT
TRBV3-1/TRBV3-2	TRBJ2-1	once	TRBD2	CASSQDFGRGGLDEQFF	TGTGCCAGCAGCCAAGATTTTGGGCGGGGGGGCCTCGATGAGCAGTTCTTC
TRBV30	TRBJ1-6	.	.	CAWSVLGQSSYNSPLHF	TGTGCCTGGAGTGTACTGGGGCAGAGCTCCTATAATTCACCCCTCCACTTT
TRBV29-1	TRBJ2-2	.	TRBD2	CSVQAGTSPTGELFF	TGCAGCGTTCAGGCGGGGACTAGCCCCACCGGGGAGCTGTTTTTT
TRBV18	TRBJ1-5	.	.	CASSPAGNQPQHF	TGTGCCAGCTCACCAGCGGGGAATCAGCCCCAGCATTTT
TRBV4-3	TRBJ2-1	.	TRBD2	CASSLSLAGNYNEQFF	TGCGCCAGCAGCCTCAGTCTAGCGGGGAACTACAATGAGCAGTTCTTC
TRBV19	TRBJ1-1	.	TRBD1	CASGGQGAPRTEAFF	TGTGCCAGTGGGGGACAGGGGGCTCCTAGGACTGAAGCTTTCTTT
TRBV3-1/TRBV3-2	TRBJ1-4	.	.	CASSQSSAGVNEKLFF	TGTGCCAGCAGCCAATCGAGCGCGGGGGTTAATGAAAAACTGTTTTTT
TRBV18	TRBJ2-6	once	.	CASSPTVSGANVLTF	TGTGCCAGCTCACCAACAGTCTCTGGGGCCAACGTCCTGACTTTC
TRBV11-2	TRBJ2-1	.	TRBD1	CASSLDGPGTGAEQFF	TGTGCCAGCAGCTTAGACGGGCCCGGGACAGGGGCCGAGCAGTTCTTC
TRBV9	TRBJ1-4	.	.	CASSVGATPTNEKLFF	TGTGCCAGCAGCGTAGGCGCCACCCCAACTAATGAAAAACTGTTTTTT
TRBV15	TRBJ1-6	.	.	CATSRERTAKNSPLHF	TGTGCCACCAGCAGAGAGAGGACTGCCAAGAATTCACCCCTCCACTTT
TRBV19	TRBJ2-3	.	.	CASSSGGTDTQYF	TGTGCCAGTAGTAGCGGGGGCACAGATACGCAGTATTTT
TRBV3-1/TRBV3-2	TRBJ1-4	.	TRBD1	CASSQVTGMVKLFF	TGTGCCAGCAGCCAAGTGACAGGGATGGTAAAACTGTTTTTT
TRBV6-5	TRBJ2-5	once	.	CASSYSSAQQQETQYF	TGTGCCAGCAGTTACTCATCGGCACAGCAACAAGAGACCCAGTACTTC
TRBV10-3	TRBJ1-3	.	.	CAIGAWGSGNTIYF	TGTGCCATTGGGGCATGGGGCTCTGGAAACACCATATATTTT
TRBV5-6	TRBJ2-3	.	TRBD1	CASSGGTGFTADTQYF	TGTGCCAGCAGCGGAGGGACAGGGTTTACGGCAGATACGCAGTATTTT
TRBV5-1	TRBJ2-7	.	TRBD1	CASSLYRDRGDEQYF	TGCGCCAGCAGTTTGTACCGGGACAGGGGCGACGAGCAGTACTTC
TRBV6-4	TRBJ2-6	.	.	CASRVGTTAPMDGANVLTF	TGTGCCAGCAGGGTAGGAACGACAGCCCCAATGGATGGGGCCAACGTCCTGACTTTC
TRBV7-2	TRBJ2-1	.	TRBD2	CASSLEWERGQFF	TGTGCCAGCAGTTTAGAGTGGGAGCGGGGCCAGTTCTTC
TRBV7-8	TRBJ1-2	.	.	CASSQDRDTYGYTF	TGTGCCAGCAGCCAGGACCGGGACACCTATGGCTACACCTTC
TRBV5-1	TRBJ1-2	.	.	CASSWDGQSYGYTF	TGCGCCAGCAGCTGGGACGGACAGAGCTATGGCTACACCTTC
TRBV2	TRBJ1-2	.	.	CASSGEAGTQGGYTF	TGTGCCAGCTCTGGGGAAGCCGGGACGCAGGGGGGCTACACCTTC
TRBV28	TRBJ2-1	.	TRBD2	CASSLGVAGERGEQFF	TGTGCCAGCAGTTTAGGTGTAGCGGGAGAGAGGGGTGAGCAGTTCTTC
TRBV9	TRBJ1-4	.	.	CASSLGLMATNEKLFF	TGTGCCAGCAGCCTAGGGCTGATGGCAACTAATGAAAAACTGTTTTTT
TRBV30	TRBJ2-5	.	TRBD2	CAWSPVSSGRTSTQYF	TGTGCCTGGAGTCCGGTGTCTAGCGGGAGGACGTCGACCCAGTACTTC
TRBV7-9	TRBJ1-1	once	.	CASSPSEERGGTEAFF	TGTGCCAGCAGCCCTAGCGAAGAAAGGGGAGGCACTGAAGCTTTCTTT
TRBV12-5	TRBJ2-7	.	.	CASGLDSAGTFRF	TGTGCTAGTGGTTTGGACTCCGCCGGGACTTTTCGTTTC
TRBV28	TRBJ2-1	.	.	CASSFGGRDNEQFF	TGTGCCAGCAGTTTCGGGGGTCGAGACAATGAGCAGTTCTTC
TRBV7-2	TRBJ2-7	.	TRBD1	CASSRDSAYEQYF	TGTGCCAGCAGCCGGGACAGCGCCTACGAGCAGTACTTC
TRBV6-5	TRBJ2-5	.	TRBD1	CASTNGARGQETQYF	TGTGCCAGCACCAACGGGGCCAGGGGGCAAGAGACCCAGTACTTC
TRBV7-9	TRBJ1-1	once	.	CASSFFAGNTEAFF	TGTGCCAGCAGCTTTTTCGCCGGGAACACTGAAGCTTTCTTT
TRBV7-2	TRBJ1-2	.	.	CASSGPGGYTF	TGTGCCAGCAGCGGGCCGGGGGGCTACACCTTC
TRBV6-5	TRBJ2-5	.	.	CASSPGLLKETQYF	TGTGCCAGCAGTCCCGGACTGCTCAAAGAGACCCAGTACTTC
TRBV18	TRBJ1-2	.	TRBD1	CASSPQQGLHGYTF	TGTGCCAGCTCACCACAACAGGGGTTGCATGGCTACACCTTC
TRBV9	TRBJ2-3	.	.	CASSVGRTADTQYF	TGTGCCAGCAGCGTCGGTAGAACGGCAGATACGCAGTATTTT
TRBV6-2/TRBV6-3	TRBJ1-2	few	.	CASSYRGFYGYTF	TGTGCCAGCAGTTATAGGGGATTCTATGGCTACACCTTC
TRBV6-5	TRBJ1-4	.	.	CASGTGGGEKLFF	TGTGCCAGCGGAACGGGGGGCGGTGAAAAACTGTTTTTT
TRBV7-3	TRBJ2-1	.	.	CASSGLKTTEQFF	TGTGCCAGCAGCGGTTTAAAGACAACCGAGCAGTTCTTC
TRBV4-3	TRBJ1-6	.	.	CASSPDSYSPLHF	TGCGCCAGCAGCCCGGACAGTTATTCACCCCTCCACTTT
TRBV11-2	TRBJ2-3	.	.	CASRFGGTPDTQYF	TGTGCCAGCAGGTTTGGCGGGACCCCAGATACGCAGTATTTT
TRBV12-3/TRBV12-4	TRBJ2-7	.	.	CASSSGITYEQYF	TGTGCCAGCAGTTCCGGGATAACCTACGAGCAGTACTTC
TRBV19	TRBJ2-3	.	TRBD2	CASSGLAGIDTQYF	TGTGCCAGTAGCGGGCTAGCGGGAATAGATACGCAGTATTTT
TRBV12-3/TRBV12-4	TRBJ2-7	few	.	CASSQTGGEQYF	TGTGCCAGCAGTCAGACAGGCGGCGAGCAGTACTTC
TRBV19	TRBJ1-1	few	TRBD1	CASSDDRGYTEAFF	TGTGCCAGTAGTGATGACAGGGGGTATACTGAAGCTTTCTTT
TRBV3-1/TRBV3-2	TRBJ2-5	.	.	CASSRGRGSGTQYF	TGTGCCAGCAGCCGGGGACGGGGGTCGGGGACCCAGTACTTC